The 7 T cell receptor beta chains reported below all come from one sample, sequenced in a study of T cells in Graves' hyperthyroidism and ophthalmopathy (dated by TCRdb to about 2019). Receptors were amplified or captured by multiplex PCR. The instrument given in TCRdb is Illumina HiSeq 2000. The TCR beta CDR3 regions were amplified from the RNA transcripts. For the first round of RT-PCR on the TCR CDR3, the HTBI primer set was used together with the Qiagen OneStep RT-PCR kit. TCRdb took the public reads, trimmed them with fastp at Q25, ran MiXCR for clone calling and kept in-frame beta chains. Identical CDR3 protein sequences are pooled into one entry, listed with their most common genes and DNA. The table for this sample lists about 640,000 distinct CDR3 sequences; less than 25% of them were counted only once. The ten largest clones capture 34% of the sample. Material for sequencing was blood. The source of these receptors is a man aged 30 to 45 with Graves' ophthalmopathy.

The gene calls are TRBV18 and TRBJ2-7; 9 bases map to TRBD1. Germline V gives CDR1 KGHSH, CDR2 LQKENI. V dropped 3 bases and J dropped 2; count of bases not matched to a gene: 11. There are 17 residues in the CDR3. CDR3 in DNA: TGTGCCAGCTCACCCACTCCGGGACAGGGCCCAACCTACGAGCAGTACTTC. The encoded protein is CASSPTPGQGPTYEQYF.

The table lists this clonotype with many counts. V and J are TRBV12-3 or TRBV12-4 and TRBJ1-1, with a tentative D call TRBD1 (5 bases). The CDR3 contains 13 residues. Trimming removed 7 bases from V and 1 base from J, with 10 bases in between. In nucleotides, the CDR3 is TGTGCCAGCACCATGACAGAGAACACTGAAGCTTTCTTT. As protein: CASTMTENTEAFF.

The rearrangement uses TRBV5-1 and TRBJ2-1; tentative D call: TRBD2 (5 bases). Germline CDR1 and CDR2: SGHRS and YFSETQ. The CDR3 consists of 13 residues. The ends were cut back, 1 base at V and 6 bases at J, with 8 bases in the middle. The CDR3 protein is CASSLRTFNEQFF. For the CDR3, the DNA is TGCGCCAGCAGCTTGCGGACTTTCAATGAGCAGTTCTTC. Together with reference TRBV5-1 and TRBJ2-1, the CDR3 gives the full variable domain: KAGVTQTPRYLIKTRGQQVTLSCSPISGHRSVSWYQQTPGQGLQFLFEYFSETQRNKGNFPGRFSGRQFSNSRSEMNVSTLELGDSALYLCASSLRTFNEQFFGPGTRLTVL.

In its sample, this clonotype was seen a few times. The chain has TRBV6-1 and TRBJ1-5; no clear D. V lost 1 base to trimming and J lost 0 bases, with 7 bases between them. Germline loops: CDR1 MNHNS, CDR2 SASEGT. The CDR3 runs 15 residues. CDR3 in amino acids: CASSEVTYSNQPQHF. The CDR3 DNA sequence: TGTGCCAGCAGTGAAGTAACATATAGCAATCAGCCCCAGCATTTT.

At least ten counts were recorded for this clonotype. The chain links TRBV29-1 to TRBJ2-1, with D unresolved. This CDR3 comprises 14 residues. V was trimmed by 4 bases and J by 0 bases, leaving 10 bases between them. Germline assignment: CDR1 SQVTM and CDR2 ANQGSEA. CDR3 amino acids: CSVGLLGSYNEQFF. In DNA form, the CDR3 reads TGCAGCGTTGGACTTCTCGGCTCCTACAATGAGCAGTTCTTC.

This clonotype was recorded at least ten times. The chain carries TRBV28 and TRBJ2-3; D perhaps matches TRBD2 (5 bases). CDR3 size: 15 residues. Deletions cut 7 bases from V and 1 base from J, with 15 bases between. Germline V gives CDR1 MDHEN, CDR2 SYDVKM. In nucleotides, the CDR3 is TGTGCCAGCAAGACTCGACGGGATGGCACAGATACGCAGTATTTT. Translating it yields CASKTRRDGTDTQYF.

The CDR3 DNA reads TGCAGTGCTAGGCCCCAAGACGGGACTAGCGGGAGGTGGGAGCAGTTCTTC. It is translated as CSARPQDGTSGRWEQFF. The chain is built from TRBV20-1 and TRBJ2-1; 15 bases fit TRBD2. CDR3 length equals 17 residues. Trimming removed 3 bases from V and 10 bases from J; junction bases left unmatched: 13. Germline CDR1 and CDR2: DFQATT and SNEGSKA (reference sequence).